Shown below are 5 T cell receptor beta chains from a single sample sequenced in a study of blood T cell repertoires in COVID-19. Generated by immunoSEQ multiplex PCR, the TCRdb table keeps only in-frame clones and is missing some. The profile shows about 250,000 clones, 85% to 90% of them singletons. Sequencing used peripheral blood. The receptors were sampled from a man older than 75 with acute or convalescent COVID-19.

This chain's CDR3 is CASSLVSGTGNNEQFF. DNA of the CDR3: TGTGCCAGCAGCTTAGTTTCCGGGACAGGTAATAATGAGCAGTTCTTC. The rearrangement links TRBV7-6 to TRBJ2-1, with 8 bases fitting TRBD1. CDR1 is SGHVS, CDR2 FNYEAQ, per germline. The CDR3 runs to 16 residues. After removal of 1 base from V and 7 bases from J, the junction contained 9 bases not matched to a gene.

This clone was recorded a few times. The chain is built from TRBV2 and TRBJ1-1; 9 bases align to TRBD1. The ends lost 6 bases at V and 8 bases at J; junction bases unmatched: 7. The length of the CDR3 is 13 residues. CDR1 and CDR2 from the germline V gene are SNHLY and FYNNEI. The CDR3 bases are TGTGCCAGCAGCCGGGACAGGGACGGGGAAGCTTTCTTT. Amino acid sequence: CASSRDRDGEAFF.

This clone has only a few counts. The chain recombines TRBV6-2 or TRBV6-3 with TRBJ2-2; 8 bases are shared with TRBD1. Per germline, CDR1 MNHEY and CDR2 SVGEGT. Trimming cost V 5 bases and J 1 base; bases outside gene matches: 3. CDR3 length equals 15 residues. The CDR3 DNA follows: TGTGCCAGCAGTACCGGGACAGGGAACACCGGGGAGCTGTTTTTT. As protein: CASSTGTGNTGELFF.

The gene calls are TRBV15 and TRBJ2-3; TRBD1 matches 10 bases. J was trimmed by 8 bases and V by 0 bases; bases with no gene match: 2. This CDR3 has 14 residues. From germline, CDR1 is LNHNV and CDR2 YYDKDF (reference sequence). CDR3 loop: CATSRDRDRGTQYF. DNA of the CDR3: TGTGCCACCAGCAGAGATAGGGACAGGGGTACGCAGTATTTT.

The chain uses TRBV6-5 and TRBJ2-7, with 9 bases aligning to TRBD1. Trimming at V came to 7 bases and at J to 6 bases, leaving 7 bases not matched to a gene. The CDR3 sequence is 13 residues long. Germline CDR1 is MNHEY and CDR2 is SVGAGI. Written as DNA, the CDR3 is TGTGCCAGCATTGGGACAGGGTGGATCGAGCAGTACTTC. Amino acids: CASIGTGWIEQYF.